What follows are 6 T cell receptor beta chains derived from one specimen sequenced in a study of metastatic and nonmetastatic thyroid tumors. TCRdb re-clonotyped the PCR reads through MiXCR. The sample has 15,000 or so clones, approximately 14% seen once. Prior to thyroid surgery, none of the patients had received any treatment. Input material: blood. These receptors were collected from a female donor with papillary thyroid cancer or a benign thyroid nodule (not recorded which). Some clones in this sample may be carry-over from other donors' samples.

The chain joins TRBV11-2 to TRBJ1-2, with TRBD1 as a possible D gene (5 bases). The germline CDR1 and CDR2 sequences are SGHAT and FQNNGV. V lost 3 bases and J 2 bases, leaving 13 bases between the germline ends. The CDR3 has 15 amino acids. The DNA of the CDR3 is TGTGCCAGCAGCTTGGGGGGGTCGGCAAACTATGGCTACACCTTC. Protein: CASSLGGSANYGYTF.

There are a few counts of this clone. The CDR3: CASRRLDGGELFF. CDR3 sequence (DNA): TGTGCCAGCAGGCGACTAGATGGCGGGGAGCTGTTTTTT. The chain couples TRBV12-3 or TRBV12-4 to TRBJ2-2, with a weak D call TRBD2 (6 bases). The length of the CDR3 is 13 residues. The V end was cut by 6 bases, the J end by 7 bases, with 12 bases between.

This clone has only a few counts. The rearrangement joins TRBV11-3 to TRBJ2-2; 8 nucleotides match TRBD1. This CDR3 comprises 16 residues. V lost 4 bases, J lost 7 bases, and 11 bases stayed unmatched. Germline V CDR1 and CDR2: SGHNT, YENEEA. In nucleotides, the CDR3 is TGTGCCAGCAGCTCCACAGGGGGGTGGTCAGGCGGGGAGCTGTTTTTT. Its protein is CASSSTGGWSGGELFF.

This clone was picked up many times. The CDR3 sequence is CASKAVEGSPLHF. CDR3 DNA: TGTGCCAGCAAAGCCGTAGAGGGTTCACCCCTCCACTTT. This chain joins TRBV4-2 and TRBJ1-6; D is ambiguous. Trimming removed 7 bases from V and 9 bases from J, with 13 bases in between. CDR1 LGHNA and CDR2 YNFKEQ come from the germline V gene. The length of the CDR3 is 13 residues.

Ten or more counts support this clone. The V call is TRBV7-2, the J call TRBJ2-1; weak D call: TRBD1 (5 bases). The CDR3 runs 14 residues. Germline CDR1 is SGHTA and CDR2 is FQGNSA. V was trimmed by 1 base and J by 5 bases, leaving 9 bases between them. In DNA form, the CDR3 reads TGTGCCAGCAGCTTAGTTCGACAGAACAATGAGCAGTTCTTC. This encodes CASSLVRQNNEQFF.

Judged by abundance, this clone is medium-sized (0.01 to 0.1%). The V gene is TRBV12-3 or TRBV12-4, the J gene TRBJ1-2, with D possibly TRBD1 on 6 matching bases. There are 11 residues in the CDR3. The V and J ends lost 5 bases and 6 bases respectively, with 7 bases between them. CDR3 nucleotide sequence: TGTGCCAGCAGTCCAGGGGATGGCTACACCTTC. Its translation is CASSPGDGYTF.